These T cell receptor beta chains were read from a single sample in a study of T-cell reconstitution after alpha-beta-depleted transplantation in children. TCRdb reanalysed the PCR reads using MiXCR and keeps one entry per CDR3 protein. The sample carries roughly 500,000 distinct CDR3 sequences, about 16% recorded once. The input for sequencing was PBMCs from the stem cell graft donor, taken from the stem cell graft. The origin of the receptors is a human donor who donated a stem cell graft to a child with acute lymphoblastic leukemia. Both conserved end residues are part of each CDR3. D genes are given only for firm matches. The size field is filled for only some rows; it gives once, few, many or a size class.

d_call clone_size j_call cdr3_length v_call cdr3_nt cdr3_aa
. few TRBJ1-2 12 TRBV14 TGTGCCAGCAGCCAAGAGCGGTATGGCTACACCTTC CASSQERYGYTF
. few TRBJ2-1 14 TRBV19 TGTGCCAGTAGTATCCGGGTCCCGAGTGGTGAGCAGTTCTTC CASSIRVPSGEQFF
TRBD1 . TRBJ1-1 14 TRBV11-1 TGTGCCAGCAGCACCTGGACAGGGACCACTGAAGCTTTCTTT CASSTWTGTTEAFF
. . TRBJ1-1 14 TRBV29-1 TGCAGCGTCCCGCCACGGACAGCCTCCACTGAAGCTTTCTTT CSVPPRTASTEAFF
. . TRBJ2-5 14 TRBV6-5 TGTGCCAGCAGTTACGTGGCGTACGAAGAGACCCAGTACTTC CASSYVAYEETQYF
. . TRBJ2-7 13 TRBV3-1 TGTGCCAGCAGCCAAGGGACGGAATACGAGCAGTACTTC CASSQGTEYEQYF
. . TRBJ1-1 14 TRBV5-1 TGCGCCAGCAGCTTGGGTTCGGTTCACACTGAAGCTTTCTTT CASSLGSVHTEAFF
. . TRBJ1-1 14 TRBV28 TGTGCCAGCAGTTCCCCACAGGGTAACACTGAAGCTTTCTTT CASSSPQGNTEAFF
. few TRBJ1-1 16 TRBV4-1 TGCGCCAGCAGCCCGCAAGCTAACCCTTTGAACACTGAAGCTTTCTTT CASSPQANPLNTEAFF
TRBD2 . TRBJ2-7 15 TRBV4-2 TGTGCCAGCAGCCCCCGAGCGGGAGGATCCTACGAGCAGTACTTC CASSPRAGGSYEQYF
TRBD2 . TRBJ2-1 16 TRBV18 TGTGCCAGCTCACCACTGTCTAGCGGGAGCTACAATGAGCAGTTCTTC CASSPLSSGSYNEQFF
. . TRBJ2-7 15 TRBV12-3/TRBV12-4 TGTGCCAGCAGCTTCCCAAGGGGGGCAGCCTACGAGCAGTACTTC CASSFPRGAAYEQYF
. few TRBJ2-2 15 TRBV6-2/TRBV6-3 TGTGCCAGCAGCCGCCGGGGAACGAACACCGGGGAGCTGTTTTTT CASSRRGTNTGELFF
. . TRBJ2-7 13 TRBV15 TGTGCCACCAGCAGCCGGTCCTCCTACGAGCAGTACTTC CATSSRSSYEQYF
TRBD1 . TRBJ2-7 14 TRBV20-1 TGCAGTGCTAATCCCCGTGGACAGGGCTACGAGCAGTACTTC CSANPRGQGYEQYF
TRBD2 . TRBJ2-7 15 TRBV10-3 TGTGCCATCAGCCAGGGGACTAGCGGTACCTACGAGCAGTACTTC CAISQGTSGTYEQYF
. . TRBJ1-5 13 TRBV27 TGTGCCAGCAGCTCCTGGGGGGGGCAGCCCCAGCATTTT CASSSWGGQPQHF
TRBD2 few TRBJ2-7 14 TRBV10-3 TGTGCCATCAGTGAGGAGCTAGCGGGACTCGAGCAGTACTTC CAISEELAGLEQYF
. once TRBJ1-4 14 TRBV29-1 TGCAGCGTTGGAGAAGAGGGACCATATGAAAAACTGTTTTTT CSVGEEGPYEKLFF
. . TRBJ2-7 14 TRBV7-9 TGTGCCAGCAGCTCTCAAGCGCCCTCCTACGAGCAGTACTTC CASSSQAPSYEQYF
TRBD2 few TRBJ2-1 14 TRBV6-2/TRBV6-3 TGTGCCAGCAGTTCGCGAGCGGGAGTACGGGAGCAGTTCTTC CASSSRAGVREQFF
. few TRBJ2-7 16 TRBV9 TGTGCCAGCAGCGGCGGCCTATGGCAGGACTCCTACGAGCAGTACTTC CASSGGLWQDSYEQYF
TRBD1 many TRBJ2-5 14 TRBV25-1 TGTGCCAGCAGTGAGGACAGGGGTCGTGAGACCCAGTACTTC CASSEDRGRETQYF
TRBD1 . TRBJ1-1 13 TRBV20-1 TGCAGTGCTACCGACAGGGGAGGTACTGAAGCTTTCTTT CSATDRGGTEAFF
TRBD2 . TRBJ2-2 17 TRBV2 TGTGCCAGCAGTCAGAGGACTAGCGGGAGAGTAACCGGGGAGCTGTTTTTT CASSQRTSGRVTGELFF
TRBD2 few TRBJ2-6 16 TRBV2 TGTGCCAGCAGTGGACTAGCGTACTCTGGGGCCAACGTCCTGACTTTC CASSGLAYSGANVLTF
. . TRBJ1-4 16 TRBV7-2 TGTGCCAGCAGCCAGGCCTCGGGACAACCTAATGAAAAACTGTTTTTT CASSQASGQPNEKLFF
. . TRBJ2-7 13 TRBV19 TGTGCCAGTAGCCCTAATGAATACTACGAGCAGTACTTC CASSPNEYYEQYF
. few TRBJ1-1 16 TRBV5-1 TGCGCCAGCAGCTTGGACCCCAGGGGCTTGGGTACTGAAGCTTTCTTT CASSLDPRGLGTEAFF
TRBD2 . TRBJ2-1 14 TRBV5-1 TGCGCCAGCAGGGTAGCGGGTTCCTACAATGAGCAGTTCTTC CASRVAGSYNEQFF
TRBD2 . TRBJ2-5 16 TRBV2 TGTGCCAGCAGTGAAACGTCTAGCGGGCTACAAGAGACCCAGTACTTC CASSETSSGLQETQYF
. few TRBJ2-6 20 TRBV4-1 TGCGCCAGCAGCCAAGAAGCCAGGGGACTATATTACTCTGGGGCCAACGTCCTGACTTTC CASSQEARGLYYSGANVLTF
. . TRBJ1-5 14 TRBV6-5 TGTGCCAGCAGTTACTCGGCGGAGAATCAGCCCCAGCATTTT CASSYSAENQPQHF
TRBD1 few TRBJ1-1 14 TRBV5-1 TGCGCCAGCAGAACAGGGGGCAAGAACACTGAAGCTTTCTTT CASRTGGKNTEAFF
. few TRBJ2-2 15 TRBV20-1 TGCAGTGCCCGCCCCGCGGACTGGAACACCGGGGAGCTGTTTTTT CSARPADWNTGELFF
. few TRBJ2-1 12 TRBV12-3/TRBV12-4 TGTGCCAGCAGTTATACCCCCAATGAGCAGTTCTTC CASSYTPNEQFF
. . TRBJ1-2 15 TRBV20-1 TGCAGTGCTAGAGTCAGGTCGCGGACTGACTATGGCTACACCTTC CSARVRSRTDYGYTF
. few TRBJ2-5 14 TRBV11-3 TGTGCCAGCAGGAAAGACAGGACTTCCGAGACCCAGTACTTC CASRKDRTSETQYF
. few TRBJ2-2 17 TRBV3-1 TGTGCCAGCAGCCAAGTTTCGGTTGGCCCTAACACCGGGGAGCTGTTTTTT CASSQVSVGPNTGELFF
TRBD2 . TRBJ2-5 16 TRBV13 TGTGCCAGCAGCCCGGGACTAGCGGGAGGCTTAGAGACCCAGTACTTC CASSPGLAGGLETQYF
. . TRBJ1-6 15 TRBV12-3/TRBV12-4 TGTGCCAGCTCTAAGGCTGGCACCACGAGTTCACCCCTCCACTTT CASSKAGTTSSPLHF
. few TRBJ2-7 15 TRBV11-2 TGTGCCAGCAGCTTACCCCGGCTCGGAGACTACGAGCAGTACTTC CASSLPRLGDYEQYF
TRBD1 . TRBJ2-7 17 TRBV6-1 TGTGCCAGCAGTGAGGGGACAGACGAATTTCACTCCTACGAGCAGTACTTC CASSEGTDEFHSYEQYF
. . TRBJ2-1 16 TRBV5-1 TGCGCCAGCAGCTTCACCGGGACTGCCTCCTACAATGAGCAGTTCTTC CASSFTGTASYNEQFF
. . TRBJ1-2 16 TRBV7-3 TGTGCCAGCAGCCTCTATGTAGGGAGGACCTACTATGGCTACACCTTC CASSLYVGRTYYGYTF
TRBD2 . TRBJ2-1 15 TRBV24-1 TGTGCCACCAGTGATTCCGGGACTAGCGGCAATGAGCAGTTCTTC CATSDSGTSGNEQFF
TRBD1 . TRBJ1-6 14 TRBV12-3/TRBV12-4 TGTGCCAGCAGTTCCCGGGACAGCGAATCACCCCTCCACTTT CASSSRDSESPLHF
. few TRBJ2-1 13 TRBV18 TGTGCCAGCTCACCAGGCAATCAGAATGAGCAGTTCTTC CASSPGNQNEQFF
TRBD2 few TRBJ2-7 16 TRBV10-1 TGCGCCAGCAGTGAGTTGTCGGGAGGACGACCCCACGAGCAGTACTTC CASSELSGGRPHEQYF
. . TRBJ1-2 12 TRBV29-1 TGCAGCGTGGCTGACAGACATTATGGCTACACCTTC CSVADRHYGYTF
. many TRBJ2-5 11 TRBV10-3 TGTGCCATCAGGGGCCGGGAGACCCAGTACTTC CAIRGRETQYF
. . TRBJ1-1 12 TRBV27 TGTGCCAGCACCGACGGTCGGACTGAAGCTTTCTTT CASTDGRTEAFF
. few TRBJ1-4 12 TRBV27 TGTGCCAGCAGTTTTGACAGAGAAAAACTGTTTTTT CASSFDREKLFF
TRBD2 . TRBJ2-7 14 TRBV20-1 TGCAGTGCTAGTAGCGGGAGGGCCTATTCCGAGCAGTACTTC CSASSGRAYSEQYF
TRBD2 few TRBJ2-3 17 TRBV10-1 TGCGCCACCACCCTAGCGGGAGCTCCCCGTCGGAGAGATACGCAGTATTTT CATTLAGAPRRRDTQYF